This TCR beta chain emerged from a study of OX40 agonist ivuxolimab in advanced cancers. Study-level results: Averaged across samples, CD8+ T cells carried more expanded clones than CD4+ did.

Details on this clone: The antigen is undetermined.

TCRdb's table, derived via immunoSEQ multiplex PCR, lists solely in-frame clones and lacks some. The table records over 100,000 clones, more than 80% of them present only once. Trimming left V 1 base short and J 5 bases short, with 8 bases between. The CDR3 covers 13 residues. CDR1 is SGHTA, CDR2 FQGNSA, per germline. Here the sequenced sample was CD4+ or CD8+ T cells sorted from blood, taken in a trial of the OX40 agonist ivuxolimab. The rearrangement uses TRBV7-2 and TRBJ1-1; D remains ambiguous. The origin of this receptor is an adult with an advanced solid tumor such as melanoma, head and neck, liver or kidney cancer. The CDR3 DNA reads TGTGCCAGCAGCTTAGAGACCCTGACTGAAGCTTTCTTT. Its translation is CASSLETLTEAFF. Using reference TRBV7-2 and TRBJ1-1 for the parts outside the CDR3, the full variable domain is GAGVSQSPSNKVTEKGKDVELRCDPISGHTALYWYRQSLGQGLEFLIYFQGNSAPDKSGLPSDRFSAERTGGSVSTLTIQRTQQEDSAVYLCASSLETLTEAFFGQGTRLTVV.